This is a list of T cell receptor beta chains from one sample in a study of T cell responses to AZD1222 COVID-19 vaccine. The protocol was immunoSEQ multiplex PCR, while the TCRdb copy is restricted to in-frame clones and leaves out a portion. The repertoire holds approximately 150,000 clones, 93% seen once, with 5.4% in the top ten. The source was peripheral blood, collected on day 0 of AZD1222 vaccination. These receptor sequences come from an adult in good health. The CDR3 runs from the conserved cysteine through the conserved F or W. The D gene is left open where the match is weak. The listing skips clone size in some rows; elsewhere it reads once, few, many or a size class.

abundance: large
v_gene: TRBV7-6
j_gene: TRBJ2-2
d_gene: NA
CDR3aa: CASSINWGTGELFF
CDR3nt: TGTGCCAGCAGCATAAACTGGGGCACCGGGGAGCTGTTTTTT

abundance: NA
v_gene: TRBV5-6
j_gene: TRBJ2-2
d_gene: NA
CDR3aa: CASNFIQRAGELFF
CDR3nt: TGTGCCAGCAATTTCATACAAAGAGCCGGGGAGCTGTTTTTT

abundance: NA
v_gene: TRBV7-9
j_gene: TRBJ1-1
d_gene: TRBD1
CDR3aa: CASSSGTAFLNTEAFF
CDR3nt: TGTGCCAGCAGCTCGGGGACAGCTTTTTTGAACACTGAAGCTTTCTTT

abundance: NA
v_gene: TRBV5-6
j_gene: TRBJ1-2
d_gene: NA
CDR3aa: CASSLGGNYGYTF
CDR3nt: TGTGCCAGCAGCTTGGGGGGGAACTATGGCTACACCTTC

abundance: NA
v_gene: TRBV5-4
j_gene: TRBJ1-2
d_gene: NA
CDR3aa: CASSSGDGYFYGYTF
CDR3nt: TGTGCCAGCAGCAGCGGGGACGGATACTTCTATGGCTACACCTTC

abundance: NA
v_gene: TRBV5-4
j_gene: TRBJ1-2
d_gene: NA
CDR3aa: CASSLSGLGGYTF
CDR3nt: TGTGCCAGCAGCCTATCCGGTTTGGGGGGCTACACCTTC

abundance: NA
v_gene: TRBV11-1
j_gene: TRBJ1-2
d_gene: NA
CDR3aa: CASSFDPADYGYTF
CDR3nt: TGTGCCAGCAGCTTTGACCCAGCCGACTATGGCTACACCTTC

abundance: NA
v_gene: TRBV7-9
j_gene: TRBJ2-3
d_gene: NA
CDR3aa: CASSSTDTQYF
CDR3nt: TGTGCCAGCAGCTCCACTGATACGCAGTATTTT

abundance: NA
v_gene: TRBV11-3
j_gene: TRBJ1-2
d_gene: NA
CDR3aa: CASSSYSGVRGIYGYTF
CDR3nt: TGTGCCAGCAGCTCCTATAGTGGGGTAAGAGGAATCTATGGCTACACCTTC

abundance: once
v_gene: TRBV13
j_gene: TRBJ2-7
d_gene: TRBD2
CDR3aa: CASSPSAREVRNEQYF
CDR3nt: TGTGCCAGCAGCCCAAGCGCGCGGGAGGTTAGAAACGAGCAGTACTTC

abundance: NA
v_gene: TRBV19
j_gene: TRBJ2-1
d_gene: NA
CDR3aa: CASGLGEQFF
CDR3nt: TGTGCCAGTGGATTAGGGGAGCAGTTCTTC

abundance: NA
v_gene: TRBV5-1
j_gene: TRBJ1-2
d_gene: NA
CDR3aa: CASSLSYNYGYTF
CDR3nt: TGCGCCAGCAGCTTAAGCTACAACTATGGCTACACCTTC

abundance: NA
v_gene: TRBV5-5
j_gene: TRBJ1-2
d_gene: NA
CDR3aa: CASSLELGSAYGYTF
CDR3nt: TGTGCCAGCAGCTTGGAGCTGGGATCGGCCTATGGCTACACCTTC

abundance: NA
v_gene: TRBV9
j_gene: TRBJ2-1
d_gene: NA
CDR3aa: CASSVSKGLGYEQFF
CDR3nt: TGTGCCAGCAGCGTATCTAAGGGGCTCGGCTATGAGCAGTTCTTC

abundance: once
v_gene: TRBV5-6
j_gene: TRBJ1-5
d_gene: TRBD1
CDR3aa: CASSSLQGASNQPQHF
CDR3nt: TGTGCCAGCAGCTCCTTACAGGGGGCGAGCAATCAGCCCCAGCATTTT

abundance: NA
v_gene: TRBV5-4
j_gene: TRBJ1-2
d_gene: NA
CDR3aa: CASRTRGGDGYTF
CDR3nt: TGTGCCAGCAGAACCCGAGGAGGGGATGGCTACACCTTC

abundance: NA
v_gene: TRBV7-9
j_gene: TRBJ2-7
d_gene: TRBD1
CDR3aa: CASSSWTGGRDYEQYF
CDR3nt: TGTGCCAGCAGCTCTTGGACAGGGGGCAGGGACTACGAGCAGTACTTC

abundance: NA
v_gene: TRBV4-2
j_gene: TRBJ1-6
d_gene: NA
CDR3aa: CASSQAGDSPLHF
CDR3nt: TGTGCCAGCAGCCAAGCCGGAGATTCACCCCTCCACTTT

abundance: once
v_gene: TRBV30
j_gene: TRBJ2-1
d_gene: TRBD2
CDR3aa: CAWSVPLAGAYNEQFF
CDR3nt: TGTGCCTGGAGTGTCCCGCTAGCGGGGGCGTACAATGAGCAGTTCTTC

abundance: NA
v_gene: TRBV6-5
j_gene: TRBJ2-7
d_gene: NA
CDR3aa: CAGEIYEQYF
CDR3nt: TGTGCCGGTGAGATTTACGAGCAGTACTTC

abundance: NA
v_gene: TRBV6-5
j_gene: TRBJ2-7
d_gene: TRBD1
CDR3aa: CASKGQGVDEQYF
CDR3nt: TGTGCCAGCAAGGGACAGGGGGTCGACGAGCAGTACTTC

abundance: few
v_gene: TRBV28
j_gene: TRBJ2-1
d_gene: NA
CDR3aa: CASSYGGTDNEQFF
CDR3nt: TGTGCCAGCAGTTATGGGGGCACGGACAATGAGCAGTTCTTC

abundance: NA
v_gene: TRBV2
j_gene: TRBJ2-5
d_gene: TRBD1
CDR3aa: CASGRGIETQYF
CDR3nt: TGTGCCAGCGGCAGGGGGATAGAGACCCAGTACTTC

abundance: NA
v_gene: TRBV6-5
j_gene: TRBJ1-2
d_gene: NA
CDR3aa: CASSQHEKGNYGYTF
CDR3nt: TGTGCCAGCAGTCAGCATGAGAAAGGGAACTATGGCTACACCTTC

abundance: NA
v_gene: TRBV7-3
j_gene: TRBJ2-5
d_gene: NA
CDR3aa: CASSALTGLGTQYF
CDR3nt: TGTGCCAGCAGCGCCCTAACAGGGCTGGGGACCCAGTACTTC

abundance: NA
v_gene: TRBV5-1
j_gene: TRBJ2-7
d_gene: NA
CDR3aa: CASRRTLASDYEQYF
CDR3nt: TGCGCCAGCAGACGGACTCTAGCCTCGGATTACGAGCAGTACTTC